This T cell receptor (beta chain) was observed in a study of sequential checkpoint blockade in melanoma. Overall study: Patients were randomized 1:1 to nivolumab-then-ipilimumab or ipilimumab-then-nivolumab first-line. Maintenance nivolumab came after either treatment sequence.

Profiled with immunoSEQ multiplex PCR; TCRdb holds only in-frame clones, not every one. The sample carries more than 7,500 clones, roughly 78% recorded once. The treatment here: randomized to nivolumab then ipilimumab (arm A) or the reverse (arm B). DNA-damaging chemotherapy had not been given to any patient beforehand. From thawed PBMCs, live CD3+CD8+ cells negative for CD19 and CD56 were sorted. V was cut by 2 bases and J by 0 bases, with 11 bases left in between. CDR1 is MGHRA and CDR2 is YSYEKL in the germline V gene. This CDR3 spans 15 amino acids. V is TRBV4-1 and J is TRBJ2-7, with D hard to call. The source of this sequence is a human donor with melanoma. The material was CD8+ T cells sorted from blood (inferred from file names), obtained from a patient given nivolumab and ipilimumab in sequence. This CDR3 reads CASSQYDTSSYEQYF. CDR3 sequence (DNA): TGCGCCAGCAGCCAATACGACACCTCCTCCTACGAGCAGTACTTC.